The present entry profiles one T cell receptor beta chain with its context. The data were taken from a study of blood T cell repertoires in COVID-19. Study background: Samples representing acute and convalescent COVID-19 were sourced from the United States, Italy and Spain. The cDNA or gDNA used as material had been derived from T cells, B-cell-depleted T cells, or PBMCs.

Per the authors' pipeline: Reference gene primer amplification gave estimated nucleated cell counts. Measured with immunoSEQ multiplex PCR; TCRdb has only the in-frame clones, and not every one. For V, J and clone size, that table is used; D and trimming come from the DNA. This table has 55,000 to 80,000 clones, 80% to 90% appearing once. The sample was peripheral blood. The TCR originated in a man aged 50 to 59 with active COVID-19.

The CDR3 sequence: CASSHPDRLQETQYF. In DNA form, the CDR3 reads TGTGCCAGCAGCCACCCCGACAGGCTACAAGAGACCCAGTACTTC. V gene TRBV14 combines with J gene TRBJ2-5, with D possibly matching TRBD1 (6 bases). Germline V lookup: CDR1 SGHDN, CDR2 FVKESK. CDR3 length equals 15 residues. Between the trimmed V and J ends, which lost 3 bases and 2 bases, there was a span of 13 bases.